This TCR beta chain derives from a study of blood T cell repertoires in COVID-19. TCRdb's copy holds only in-frame clones and misses some; the assay was immunoSEQ multiplex PCR. This sample has 70,000 or so clones, with more than 70% found just once. This clone was counted only a few times. The CDR3 is 14 amino acids. The germline gives CDR1 LNHDA, CDR2 SQIVND (reference sequence). V was shortened by 4 bases and J by 6 bases, with 13 bases between the two germline ends. Sequencing was carried out using peripheral blood. The chain employs TRBV19 and TRBJ2-1, with D possibly being TRBD2 (6 bases). The source is a man aged 50 to 60 with COVID-19, enrolled during active disease. The CDR3 reads CASSKGRGVNEQFF. Here the CDR3 DNA reads TGTGCCAGTAGTAAAGGCCGCGGGGTCAATGAGCAGTTCTTC. The full variable domain, rest sourced from reference TRBV19 and TRBJ2-1, is DGGITQSPKYLFRKEGQNVTLSCEQNLNHDAMYWYRQDPGQGLRLIYYSQIVNDFQKGDIAEGYSVSREKKESFPLTVTSAQKNPTAFYLCASSKGRGVNEQFFGPGTRLTVL.